This T cell receptor (beta chain) came from a study of follicular helper T cells after annual influenza vaccination. CDR1 and CDR2 from the germline V gene are SGHTS and YDEGEE. The CDR3 runs to 16 residues. Trimming cost V 1 base and J 3 bases, with 14 bases left between them. Time point given: 2014-2015 season, pre-vaccination. Profiled with immunoSEQ multiplex PCR; TCRdb holds only in-frame clones, not every one. The sample lists about 11,000 clones, approximately 77% seen once, with over 0.75% in the top ten. Only one count was recorded for this clone. This rearrangement joins TRBV5-8 to TRBJ1-5; D is undetermined. The sequences come from CXCR5- memory CD4+ T cells sorted from blood, collected on the day of influenza vaccination. The origin of this receptor is an adult who received the influenza vaccine. The CDR3 here is CASSLRLIRDNQPQHF. CDR3 DNA: TGTGCCAGCAGCTTGCGGTTGATCCGTGACAATCAGCCCCAGCATTTT.